Following are 9 T cell receptor beta chains from one sample sequenced in a study of T cells in Graves' hyperthyroidism and ophthalmopathy. From RNA transcripts, TCR beta CDR3 regions were amplified. During a first-round RT-PCR of the TCR CDR3, the HTBI primer set was used. One entry per CDR3 protein, called by TCRdb with MiXCR from the multiplex PCR reads. The sample carries around 350,000 distinct CDR3 sequences, about a sixth recorded once. Material for sequencing was blood. Receptors originate from a woman younger than 45 with Graves' hyperthyroidism that later progressed to Graves' ophthalmopathy.

This clonotype has a count of ten or more. The chain combines TRBV10-1 with TRBJ2-2; D is uncertain. Germline V CDR1 and CDR2: WNHNN, SYGVQD (reference sequence). Between the trimmed V and J ends, which lost 3 bases and 1 base, there was a span of 12 bases. The CDR3 has 16 amino acids. CDR3 amino acids: CASSDGPMLNTGELFF. The CDR3 DNA reads as TGCGCCAGCAGTGATGGACCGATGCTGAACACCGGGGAGCTGTTTTTT.

This clonotype was detected ten times or more. J is TRBJ1-1 and V is TRBV20-1; D is perhaps TRBD1 (5 bases). Trimming shortened V by 3 bases and J by 3 bases, and 14 bases separated the two germline ends. The CDR3 totals 14 residues. Germline V gene sequence: CDR1 DFQATT, CDR2 SNEGSKA (reference sequence). CDR3 coding DNA: TGCAGTGCTAGCCTTGGCAGGGTCGACACTGAAGCTTTCTTT. The encoded protein is CSASLGRVDTEAFF.

This clonotype was detected many times. The rearrangement uses TRBV11-3 and TRBJ2-7; D gene uncertain. CDR3 length: 13 residues. Germline loops: CDR1 SGHNT, CDR2 YENEEA. V dropped 1 base and J dropped 4 bases, with 8 bases sitting between them. The chain's CDR3 is CASSLGHTYEQYF. The CDR3 nucleotides are TGTGCCAGCAGCTTAGGGCACACGTACGAGCAGTACTTC.

The CDR3 DNA reads TGCGCCAGCACGACGGCGAGGGAGAACACTGAAGCTTTCTTT. Amino acids: CASTTARENTEAFF. The genes are TRBV5-1 and TRBJ1-1; the D is unclear. Germline CDR1 reads SGHRS; CDR2 reads YFSETQ. The CDR3 has 14 residues. Trimming shortened V by 6 bases and J by 1 base, and 13 bases separated the two germline ends.

Many counts were recorded for this clonotype. V and J are TRBV28 and TRBJ1-6; TRBD1 agrees at 8 bases. Germline CDR1 reads MDHEN; CDR2 reads SYDVKM. The CDR3 totals 15 residues. The ends lost 10 bases at V and 2 bases at J; junction bases unmatched: 7. For the CDR3, the DNA is TGTGCCACTAGACAGGGGCGGACCTATAATTCACCCCTCCACTTT. It is translated as CATRQGRTYNSPLHF.

In this sample, this clonotype turned up many times. The rearrangement joins TRBV5-1 to TRBJ1-2, with D maybe TRBD1 (5 bases). The CDR3 loop spans 13 amino acids. V was trimmed by 2 bases and J by 8 bases, leaving 13 bases between them. CDR1 and CDR2 (germline): SGHRS, YFSETQ. CDR3 in amino acids: CASSFSGVLGYTF. CDR3 coding DNA: TGCGCCAGCAGCTTCTCGGGGGTCTTGGGCTACACCTTC.

This clonotype was counted ten times or more. This chain connects TRBV2 to TRBJ2-5, with D hard to call. CDR1 SNHLY and CDR2 FYNNEI come from the germline V gene. The ends were cut back, 2 bases at V and 1 base at J, with 5 bases in the middle. This CDR3 comprises 13 residues. The CDR3 loop reads CASSEYGQETQYF. DNA of the CDR3: TGTGCCAGCAGTGAATACGGCCAAGAGACCCAGTACTTC.

The rearrangement joins TRBV5-6 to TRBJ2-7; TRBD2 matches at 8 bases. Germline V gene data show CDR1 as SGHDT and CDR2 as YYEEEE. The CDR3 spans 23 residues. Losses at the gene ends were 0 bases for V and 8 bases for J; bases not matched to a gene: 34. CDR3 amino acids: CASSLGRPYLVPGLEERRFQQYF. Here the CDR3 DNA reads TGTGCCAGCAGCTTGGGTAGGCCATACCTAGTACCGGGACTAGAGGAAAGGCGGTTCCAGCAGTACTTC.

This clonotype was found a few times. The chain has TRBV7-9 and TRBJ2-5; TRBD2 is a possible D gene (6 bases). Deletions cut 1 base from V and 4 bases from J, with 19 bases between. This CDR3 is built from 17 residues. The germline gives CDR1 SEHNR, CDR2 FQNEAQ (reference sequence). CDR3 region: CASSLETTGAGTETQYF. In DNA form, the CDR3 reads TGTGCCAGCAGCTTAGAGACAACAGGCGCGGGGACAGAGACCCAGTACTTC.